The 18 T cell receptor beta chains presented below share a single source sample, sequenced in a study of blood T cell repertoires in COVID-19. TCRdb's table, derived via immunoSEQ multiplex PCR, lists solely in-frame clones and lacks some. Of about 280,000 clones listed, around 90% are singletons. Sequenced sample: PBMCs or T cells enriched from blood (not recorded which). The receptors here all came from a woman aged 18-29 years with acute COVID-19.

CDR3: CASSLFFGTGEFF. The CDR3 bases are TGTGCCAGCAGCTTATTCTTCGGGACAGGGGAGTTCTTC. The chain couples TRBV7-9 to TRBJ2-1, with 10 nucleotides matching TRBD1. The CDR3 has 13 amino acids. J was trimmed by 14 bases and V by 2 bases; bases with no gene match: 6. Germline V gene lookup returns CDR1 SEHNR and CDR2 FQNEAQ (reference sequence).

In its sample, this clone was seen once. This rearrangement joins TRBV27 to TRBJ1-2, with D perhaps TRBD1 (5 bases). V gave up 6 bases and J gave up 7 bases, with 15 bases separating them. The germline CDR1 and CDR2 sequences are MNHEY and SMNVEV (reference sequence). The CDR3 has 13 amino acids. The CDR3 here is CASSPAGGVGYTF. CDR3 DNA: TGTGCCAGCAGCCCCGCAGGAGGGGTTGGCTACACCTTC.

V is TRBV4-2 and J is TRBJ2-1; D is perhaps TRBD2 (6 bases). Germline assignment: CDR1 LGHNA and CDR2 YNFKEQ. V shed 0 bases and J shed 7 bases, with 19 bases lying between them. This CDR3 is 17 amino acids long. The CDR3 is CASSQDLAGGTPNEQFF. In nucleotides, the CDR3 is TGTGCCAGCAGCCAAGATCTCGCCGGGGGAACGCCTAATGAGCAGTTCTTC.

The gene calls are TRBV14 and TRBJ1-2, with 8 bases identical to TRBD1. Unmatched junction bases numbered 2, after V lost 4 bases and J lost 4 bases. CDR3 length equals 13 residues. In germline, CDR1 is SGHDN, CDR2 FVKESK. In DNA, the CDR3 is TGTGCCAGCAGCCGAGGACAGGGCTATGGCTACACCTTC. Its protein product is CASSRGQGYGYTF. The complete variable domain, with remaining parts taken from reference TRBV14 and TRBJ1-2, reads EAGVTQFPSHSVIEKGQTVTLRCDPISGHDNLYWYRRVMGKEIKFLLHFVKESKQDESGMPNNRFLAERTGGTYSTLKVQPAELEDSGVYFCASSRGQGYGYTFGSGTRLTVV.

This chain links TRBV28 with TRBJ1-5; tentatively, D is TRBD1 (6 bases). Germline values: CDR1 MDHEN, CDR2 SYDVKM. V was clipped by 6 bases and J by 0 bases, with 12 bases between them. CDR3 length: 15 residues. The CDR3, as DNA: TGTGCCAGCAGGGGGGCGGGGGGTAGCAATCAGCCCCAGCATTTT. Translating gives CASRGAGGSNQPQHF.

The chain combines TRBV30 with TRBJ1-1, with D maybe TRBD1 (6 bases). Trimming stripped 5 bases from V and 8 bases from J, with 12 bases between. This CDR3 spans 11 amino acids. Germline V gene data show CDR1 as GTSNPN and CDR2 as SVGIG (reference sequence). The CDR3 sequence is CAWARGTEAFF. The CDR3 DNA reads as TGTGCCTGGGCCAGGGGTACCGAAGCTTTCTTT.

CDR3 protein: CASSLDQTSGKYNEQFF. The DNA of the CDR3 is TGTGCCAGCAGCTTAGACCAGACTAGCGGGAAGTACAATGAGCAGTTCTTC. This sequence joins TRBV7-9 and TRBJ2-1; 11 bases agree with TRBD2. CDR1 is SEHNR, CDR2 FQNEAQ, per germline (reference sequence). V shed 1 base and J 4 bases; nucleotides not matched to a gene: 6. The CDR3 is 17 amino acids.

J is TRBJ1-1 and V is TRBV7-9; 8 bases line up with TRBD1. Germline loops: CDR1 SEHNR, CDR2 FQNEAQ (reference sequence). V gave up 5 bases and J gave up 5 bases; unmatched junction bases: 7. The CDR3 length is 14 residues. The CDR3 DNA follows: TGTGCCAGCAGCCGAACAGGGGGAGAGACTGAAGCTTTCTTT. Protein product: CASSRTGGETEAFF. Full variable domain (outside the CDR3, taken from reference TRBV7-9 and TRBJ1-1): DTGVSQNPRHKITKRGQNVTFRCDPISEHNRLYWYRQTLGQGPEFLTYFQNEAQLEKSRLLSDRFSAERPKGSFSTLEIQRTEQGDSAMYLCASSRTGGETEAFFGQGTRLTVV.

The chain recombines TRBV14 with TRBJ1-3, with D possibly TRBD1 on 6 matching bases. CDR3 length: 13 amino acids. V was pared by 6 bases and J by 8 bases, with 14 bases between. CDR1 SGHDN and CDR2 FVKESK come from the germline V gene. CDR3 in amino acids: CASSNSGGHTIYF. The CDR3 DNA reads TGTGCCAGCAGTAATAGCGGGGGGCACACCATATATTTT. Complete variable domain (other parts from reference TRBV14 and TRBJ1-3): EAGVTQFPSHSVIEKGQTVTLRCDPISGHDNLYWYRRVMGKEIKFLLHFVKESKQDESGMPNNRFLAERTGGTYSTLKVQPAELEDSGVYFCASSNSGGHTIYFGEGSWLTVV.

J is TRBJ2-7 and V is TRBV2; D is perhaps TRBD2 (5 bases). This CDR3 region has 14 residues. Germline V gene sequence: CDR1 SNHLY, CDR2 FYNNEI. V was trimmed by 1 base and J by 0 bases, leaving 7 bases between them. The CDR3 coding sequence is TGTGCCAGCAGTGAAGAAGCGGTCTCCTACGAGCAGTACTTC. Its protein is CASSEEAVSYEQYF.

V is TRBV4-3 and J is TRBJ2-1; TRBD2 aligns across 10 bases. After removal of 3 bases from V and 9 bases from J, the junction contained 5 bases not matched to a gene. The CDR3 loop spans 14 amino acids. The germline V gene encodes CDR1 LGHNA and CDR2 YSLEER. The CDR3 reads CASSHGTSESEQFF. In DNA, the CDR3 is TGCGCCAGCAGCCACGGGACTAGCGAGAGTGAGCAGTTCTTC.

CDR3: CASSLGLAGYSYEQYF. CDR3 sequence (DNA): TGTGCCAGCAGCTTGGGGCTAGCGGGCTACTCCTACGAGCAGTACTTC. The gene calls are TRBV5-5 and TRBJ2-7; 8 nucleotides line up with TRBD2. Germline values: CDR1 SGHKS, CDR2 YYEKEE (reference sequence). This CDR3 is built from 16 residues. With V trimmed by 0 bases and J by 0 bases, 5 bases remained unmatched.

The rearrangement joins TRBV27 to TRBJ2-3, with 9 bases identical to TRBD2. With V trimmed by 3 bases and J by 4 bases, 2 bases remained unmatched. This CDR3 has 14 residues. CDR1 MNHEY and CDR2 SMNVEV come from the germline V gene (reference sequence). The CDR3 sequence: CASSFGGRADTQYF. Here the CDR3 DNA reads TGTGCCAGCAGTTTTGGCGGGAGGGCAGATACGCAGTATTTT.

The CDR3 is CATSENRVEETQYF. DNA for the CDR3: TGTGCCACCAGTGAGAACAGGGTGGAAGAGACCCAGTACTTC. The chain combines TRBV24-1 with TRBJ2-5; weak D call: TRBD1 (6 bases). CDR3 length equals 14 residues. The V end was cut by 4 bases, the J end by 3 bases, with 11 bases between. The germline V gene has CDR1 KGHDR and CDR2 SFDVKD.

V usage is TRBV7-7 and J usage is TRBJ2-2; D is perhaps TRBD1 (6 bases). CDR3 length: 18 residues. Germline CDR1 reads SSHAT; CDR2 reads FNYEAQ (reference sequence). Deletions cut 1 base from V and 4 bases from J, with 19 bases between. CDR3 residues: CASSLVFTGTTPTGELFF. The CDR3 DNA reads TGTGCCAGCAGCTTAGTTTTCACCGGGACAACACCCACCGGGGAGCTGTTTTTT.

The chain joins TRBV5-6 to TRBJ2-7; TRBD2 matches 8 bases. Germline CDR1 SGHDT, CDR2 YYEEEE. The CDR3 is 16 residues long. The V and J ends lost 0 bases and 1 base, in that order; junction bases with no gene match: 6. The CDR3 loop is CASSLVSGRDSYEQYF. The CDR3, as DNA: TGTGCCAGCAGCTTGGTCAGCGGGAGAGATTCCTACGAGCAGTACTTC.

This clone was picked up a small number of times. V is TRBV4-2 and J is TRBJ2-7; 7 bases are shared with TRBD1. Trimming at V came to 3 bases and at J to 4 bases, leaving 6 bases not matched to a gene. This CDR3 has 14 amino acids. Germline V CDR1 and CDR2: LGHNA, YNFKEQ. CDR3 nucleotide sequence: TGTGCCAGCAGCCAGCAAAAACAGGGGTACGAGCAGTACTTC. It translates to CASSQQKQGYEQYF.

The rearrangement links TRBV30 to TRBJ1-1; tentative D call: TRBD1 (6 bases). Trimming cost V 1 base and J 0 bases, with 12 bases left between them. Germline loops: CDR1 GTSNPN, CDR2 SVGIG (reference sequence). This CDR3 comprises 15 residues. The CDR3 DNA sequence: TGTGCCTGGAGTGAAGTACAGGGCATGAACACTGAAGCTTTCTTT. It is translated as CAWSEVQGMNTEAFF.